The rows below give T cell receptor beta chains drawn from one sample of a study of T cell responses to AZD1222 COVID-19 vaccine. TCRdb keeps only in-frame clones here, not all; method: immunoSEQ multiplex PCR. The sample includes approximately 76,000 clones, 85% to 95% of them seen just once. Sample: peripheral blood, taken on day 0 of MenACWY control vaccination. These receptors originate from an adult in good health. Both conserved end residues are part of each CDR3. A D gene is named only where the DNA matches it firmly. Size is stated for part of the rows, as once, few or many counts, or as a class when the clone is expanded.

TRBD2,TRBV25-1,TRBJ2-3,-,CASSELASGSSDTQYF,TGTGCCAGCAGTGAATTGGCTAGCGGGAGTTCAGATACGCAGTATTTT
TRBD1,TRBV5-4,TRBJ2-4,-,CASSLGGQGGKNIQYF,TGTGCCAGCAGCTTGGGAGGACAGGGGGGGAAAAACATTCAGTACTTC
TRBD1,TRBV19,TRBJ1-3,once,CASSPGGTASGNTIYF,TGTGCCAGTAGTCCAGGGGGAACGGCGTCTGGAAACACCATATATTTT
-,TRBV30,TRBJ2-3,-,CAWNWKATDTQYF,TGTGCCTGGAATTGGAAAGCCACAGATACGCAGTATTTT
-,TRBV14,TRBJ2-1,once,CASSQEGVLDEQFF,TGTGCCAGCAGCCAAGAGGGAGTCCTAGATGAGCAGTTCTTC
-,TRBV2,TRBJ2-3,once,CASSRDDTQYF,TGTGCCAGCAGTAGGGACGATACGCAGTATTTT
-,TRBV27,TRBJ1-5,-,CASSFSAGDQPQHF,TGTGCCAGCAGTTTCTCCGCAGGGGACCAGCCCCAGCATTTT
-,TRBV18,TRBJ1-4,-,CASSLTAANEKLFF,TGTGCCAGCTCACTGACAGCCGCTAATGAAAAACTGTTTTTT
-,TRBV14,TRBJ1-1,-,CASSQEGGYEAFF,TGTGCCAGCAGCCAAGAGGGCGGGTATGAAGCTTTCTTT
-,TRBV12-3/TRBV12-4,TRBJ1-1,-,CASSFSSPSLAFF,TGTGCCAGCAGTTTCAGTAGCCCGTCTCTGGCTTTCTTT
-,TRBV27,TRBJ1-2,-,CASSTAGIYGYTF,TGTGCCAGCAGCACGGCGGGGATCTATGGCTACACCTTC
-,TRBV10-2,TRBJ1-5,-,CASSGNSNQPQHF,TGCGCCAGCAGTGGTAACAGCAATCAGCCCCAGCATTTT
TRBD2,TRBV30,TRBJ2-7,few,CAWSSPPRLAATYEQYF,TGTGCCTGGAGTTCTCCCCCTCGGCTAGCGGCGACCTACGAGCAGTACTTC
-,TRBV5-1,TRBJ1-3,-,CASSLEGSSGNTIYF,TGCGCCAGCAGCTTGGAGGGGAGTTCCGGAAACACCATATATTTT
-,TRBV30,TRBJ1-1,-,CAWRIGGQNTEAFF,TGTGCCTGGAGGATCGGGGGTCAGAACACTGAAGCTTTCTTT
TRBD1,TRBV7-2,TRBJ1-3,-,CASSAGGQGTPSYF,TGTGCCAGCAGCGCGGGGGGACAGGGGACCCCATCGTATTTT
TRBD1,TRBV29-1,TRBJ2-4,-,CSVGDRLAKNIQYF,TGCAGCGTTGGGGACAGGTTAGCCAAAAACATTCAGTACTTC
-,TRBV3-1/TRBV3-2,TRBJ1-3,-,CASSQGAASGNTIYF,TGTGCCAGCAGCCAAGGTGCAGCCTCTGGAAACACCATATATTTT
TRBD1,TRBV28,TRBJ1-5,-,CASNPGQGSQPQHF,TGTGCCAGCAACCCGGGACAGGGGTCCCAGCCCCAGCATTTT
TRBD2,TRBV2,TRBJ2-1,-,CAGTTSGGTPHNEQFF,TGTGCCGGGACCACTAGCGGGGGAACGCCCCACAATGAGCAGTTCTTC
-,TRBV19,TRBJ2-7,once,CASSHSETYEQYF,TGTGCCAGTAGTCATAGCGAGACCTACGAGCAGTACTTC
-,TRBV9,TRBJ2-7,-,CASSPHIGGGNYEQYF,TGTGCCAGCAGCCCCCATATAGGAGGGGGTAACTACGAGCAGTACTTC
-,TRBV10-3,TRBJ2-7,-,CAISVQTSYEQYF,TGTGCCATCAGTGTGCAGACGTCCTACGAGCAGTACTTC
-,TRBV5-6,TRBJ2-5,-,CASSGSATVHQETQYF,TGTGCCAGCAGCGGGTCCGCGACAGTCCACCAAGAGACCCAGTACTTC